This TCR beta chain stems from a study of vaccination effects on CD4 cells after COVID-19. Prior to sequencing, the ViraFEST assay stimulated PBMC with viral peptide pools, which expanded the antigen-specific CD4+ T cells. After less than twelve days in culture, the CD4+ T cells were isolated. PCR-confirmed SARS-CoV-2 infection occurred in the person between March and December 2020. Two doses of BNT162b2 or mRNA-1273 vaccine were administered to participants. Wells each received around 2 million PBMC, cultured with around 9.3 IU/ml IL-2 and approximately 10 ug/ml peptides. A half-volume exchange with IL-2 medium occurred on days 3 and 7. The CDR3 runs 16 residues. Trimming stripped 4 bases from V and 0 bases from J, with 15 bases between. CDR1 and CDR2 from the germline V gene are SGHRS and YFSETQ. The data were produced by immunoSEQ multiplex PCR, yet TCRdb's version contains in-frame clones alone and is incomplete. Here the sample spans about 17,000 clones, over 60% being singletons.

Worth noting for this clone: Its target is unknown.

V is TRBV5-1 and J is TRBJ2-3; D is possibly TRBD1 (5 bases). The sequenced sample was CD4+ T cells from PBMCs cultured with SARS-CoV-2 spike peptides, obtained after COVID-19 vaccination. The receptor comes from a human donor who had a prior SARS-CoV-2 infection. The CDR3 spells CASSPWVDRSTDTQYF. The CDR3 coding sequence is TGCGCCAGCAGCCCCTGGGTCGACAGAAGCACAGATACGCAGTATTTT.